The clone carrying this TCR beta chain came up a few times. Its target is unknown. The sample belongs to a study of T cell repertoires in cytomegalovirus infection. Background on the study: Alongside well-studied HLA-B-restricted CMV epitopes, recently identified HLA-C-restricted CMV epitopes were also used. Signatures in public TCR beta sequences pointed to both CMV infection and matching HLA type.

Broader study findings: Pooled public TCR beta family frequency picked out CMV carriers with the relevant HLA.

TCRdb itself ran the reads through MiXCR, one entry per CDR3 protein. The sample lists approximately 910,000 distinct CDR3 sequences, less than 40% occurring once. The ends lost 5 bases at V and 4 bases at J; junction bases unmatched: 12. Germline assignment: CDR1 MNHEY and CDR2 SMNVEV (reference sequence). The CDR3 consists of 17 residues. The source material was cultured CD8+ T cells from PBMCs, sampled from culture after CMV antigen stimulation. The source of this sequence is a human donor in good health (CMV status not recorded). Some clones in this sample may be carry-over from other donors' samples. The rearrangement links TRBV27 to TRBJ2-2, with 8 positions matching TRBD1. The CDR3 protein is CASSPIAGTGPTGELFF. Written as DNA, the CDR3 is TGTGCCAGCAGTCCCATCGCCGGGACAGGACCCACCGGGGAGCTGTTTTTT.